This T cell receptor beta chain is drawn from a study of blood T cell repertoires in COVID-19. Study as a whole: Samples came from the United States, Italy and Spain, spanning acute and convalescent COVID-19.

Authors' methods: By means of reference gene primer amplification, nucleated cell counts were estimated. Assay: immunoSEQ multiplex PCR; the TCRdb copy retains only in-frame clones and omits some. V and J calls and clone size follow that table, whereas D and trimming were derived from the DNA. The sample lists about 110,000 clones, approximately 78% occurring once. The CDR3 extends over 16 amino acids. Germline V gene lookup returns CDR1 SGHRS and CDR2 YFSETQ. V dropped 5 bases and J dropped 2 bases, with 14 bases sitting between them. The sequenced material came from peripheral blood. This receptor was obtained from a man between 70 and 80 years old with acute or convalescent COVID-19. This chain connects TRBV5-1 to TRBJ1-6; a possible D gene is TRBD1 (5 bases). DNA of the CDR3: TGCGCCAGCAGGCCCGGGGGGTTGGCCTATAATTCACCCCTCCACTTT. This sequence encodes CASRPGGLAYNSPLHF.